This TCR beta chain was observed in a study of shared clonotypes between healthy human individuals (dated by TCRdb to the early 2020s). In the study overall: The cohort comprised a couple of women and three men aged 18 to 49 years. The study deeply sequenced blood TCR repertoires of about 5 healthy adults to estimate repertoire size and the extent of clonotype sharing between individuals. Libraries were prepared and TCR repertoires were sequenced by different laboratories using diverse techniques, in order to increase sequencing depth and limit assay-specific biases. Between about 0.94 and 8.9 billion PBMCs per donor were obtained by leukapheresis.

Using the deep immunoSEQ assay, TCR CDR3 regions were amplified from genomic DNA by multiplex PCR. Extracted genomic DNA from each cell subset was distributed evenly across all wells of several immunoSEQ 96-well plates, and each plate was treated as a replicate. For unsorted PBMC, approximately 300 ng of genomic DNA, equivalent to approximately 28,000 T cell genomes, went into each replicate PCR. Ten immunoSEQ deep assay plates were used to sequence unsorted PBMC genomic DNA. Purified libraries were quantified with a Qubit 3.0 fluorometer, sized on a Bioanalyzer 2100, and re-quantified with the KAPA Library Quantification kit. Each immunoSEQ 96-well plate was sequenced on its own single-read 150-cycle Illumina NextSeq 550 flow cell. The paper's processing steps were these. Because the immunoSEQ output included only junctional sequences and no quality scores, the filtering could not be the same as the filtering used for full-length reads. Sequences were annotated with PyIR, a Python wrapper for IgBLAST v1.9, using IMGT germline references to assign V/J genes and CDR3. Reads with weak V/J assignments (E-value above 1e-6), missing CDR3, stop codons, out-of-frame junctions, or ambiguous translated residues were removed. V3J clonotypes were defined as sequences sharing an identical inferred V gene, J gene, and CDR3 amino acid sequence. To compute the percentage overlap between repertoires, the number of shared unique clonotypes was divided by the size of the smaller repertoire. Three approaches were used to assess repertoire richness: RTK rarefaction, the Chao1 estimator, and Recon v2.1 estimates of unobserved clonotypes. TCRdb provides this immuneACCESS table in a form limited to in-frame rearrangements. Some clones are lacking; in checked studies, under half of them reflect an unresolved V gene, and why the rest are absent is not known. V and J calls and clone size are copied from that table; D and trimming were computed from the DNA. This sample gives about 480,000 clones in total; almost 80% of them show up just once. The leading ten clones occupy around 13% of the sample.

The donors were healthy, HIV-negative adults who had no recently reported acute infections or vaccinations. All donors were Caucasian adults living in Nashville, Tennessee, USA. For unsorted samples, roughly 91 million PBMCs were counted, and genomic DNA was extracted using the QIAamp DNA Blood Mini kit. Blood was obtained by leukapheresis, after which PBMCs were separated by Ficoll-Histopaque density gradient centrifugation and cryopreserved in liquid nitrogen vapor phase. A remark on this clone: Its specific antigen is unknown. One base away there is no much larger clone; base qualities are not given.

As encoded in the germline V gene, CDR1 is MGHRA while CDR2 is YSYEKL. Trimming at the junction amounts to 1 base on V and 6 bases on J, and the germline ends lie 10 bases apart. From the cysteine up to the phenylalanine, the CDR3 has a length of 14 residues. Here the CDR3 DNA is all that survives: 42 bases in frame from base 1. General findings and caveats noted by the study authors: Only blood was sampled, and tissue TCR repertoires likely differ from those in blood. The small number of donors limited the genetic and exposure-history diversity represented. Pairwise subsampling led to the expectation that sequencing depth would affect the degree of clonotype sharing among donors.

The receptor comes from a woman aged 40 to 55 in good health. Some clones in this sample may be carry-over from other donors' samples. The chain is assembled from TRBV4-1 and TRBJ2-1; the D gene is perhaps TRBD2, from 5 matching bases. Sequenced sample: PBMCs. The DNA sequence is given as TGCGCCAGCAGCCAAGCGGTTAGCGCCAATGAGCAGTTCTTC. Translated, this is CASSQAVSANEQFF.